Presented here are 8 T cell receptor beta chains from one specimen sequenced in a study of regulatory T cells in long-lasting Graves disease. To make TCR beta libraries, researchers used iRepertoire HTBI primers and Arm-PCR of CDR3 regions. TCRdb redid the calling of the multiplex PCR reads with MiXCR, one entry per CDR3 protein. The profile covers 530,000 or so distinct CDR3 sequences, with about 16% appearing a single time and approximately 12% taken by the ten largest. The sample's time point: newly diagnosed GD, antithyroid drugs for less than 3 months. PBMC RNA served as the TCR library source. The data also belong to a second study, concerning T cells in Graves' hyperthyroidism and ophthalmopathy.

The sequences come from peripheral blood mononuclear cells (PBMCs), collected at new diagnosis, from a patient treated with antithyroid drugs. The receptors originated from a man between 18 and 35 years old with Graves disease.

The chain has TRBV4-2 and TRBJ2-3; the match to TRBD2 covers 14 bases. The CDR3 is made up of 16 amino acids. With V trimmed by 4 bases and J by 5 bases, 5 bases remained unmatched. Germline CDR1 and CDR2: LGHNA and YNFKEQ. The CDR3 DNA reads TGTGCCAGCAGCCGGGGACTAGCGGGAGCGGGAGATACGCAGTATTTT. Its translation is CASSRGLAGAGDTQYF.

This clonotype was picked up a small number of times. This chain joins TRBV6-1 and TRBJ1-4; weak D call: TRBD1 (5 bases). The CDR3 sequence is 15 residues long. Between the trimmed V and J ends, which lost 8 bases and 3 bases, there was a span of 16 bases. CDR1 and CDR2 from the germline V gene are MNHNS and SASEGT. CDR3 in DNA: TGTGCCAGCGCCTCGGCAGACAGTCCTAATGAAAAACTGTTTTTT. Translated, it gives CASASADSPNEKLFF.

This clonotype was counted at least ten times. The chain employs TRBV28 and TRBJ2-1, with D unresolved. The CDR3 runs to 15 residues. The V and J ends lost 7 bases and 7 bases respectively, with 20 bases between them. The V gene's germline CDR1 is MDHEN and CDR2 SYDVKM. CDR3 sequence reads: CASTAPLDGSNEQFF. DNA of the CDR3: TGTGCCAGCACCGCCCCATTGGACGGGTCAAATGAGCAGTTCTTC.

The chain joins TRBV10-3 to TRBJ2-7, with D perhaps TRBD2 (6 bases). Trimming removed 11 bases from V and 5 bases from J, with 13 bases in between. The germline V gene encodes CDR1 ENHRY and CDR2 SYGVKD. The CDR3 covers 11 residues. CDR3 DNA sequence: TGTGCCGCCTCGACTAGGAACGAGCAGTACTTC. Amino acid sequence: CAASTRNEQYF.

This clonotype was observed a handful of times. This chain links TRBV27 with TRBJ1-5; D is perhaps TRBD1 (6 bases). Trimming took 8 bases from V and 4 from J, leaving 15 bases between them. Per germline, CDR1 MNHEY and CDR2 SMNVEV (reference sequence). This CDR3 is 14 amino acids long. The CDR3 coding sequence is TGTGCCAGCTCAAAAGGGGGGCCGAATCAGCCCCAGCATTTT. This encodes CASSKGGPNQPQHF.

This clonotype was counted between two and nine times. V usage is TRBV13 and J usage is TRBJ2-3; 12 positions match TRBD1. The CDR3 sequence is 16 residues long. Germline CDR1 and CDR2: PRHDT and FYEKMQ (reference sequence). Unmatched junction bases numbered 3, after V lost 4 bases and J lost 1 base. Written as DNA, the CDR3 is TGTGCCAGCAGCTCCGGGACAGGGGGCGGCACAGATACGCAGTATTTT. Translation: CASSSGTGGGTDTQYF. The full variable domain, its missing parts supplied by reference TRBV13 and TRBJ2-3, is AAGVIQSPRHLIKEKRETATLKCYPIPRHDTVYWYQQGPGQDPQFLISFYEKMQSDKGSIPDRFSAQQFSDYHSELNMSSLELGDSALYFCASSSGTGGGTDTQYFGPGTRLTVL.

The chain links TRBV18 to TRBJ2-7; possible D gene TRBD1, 6 bases. This CDR3 contains 14 residues. The germline V gene has CDR1 KGHSH and CDR2 LQKENI. The V end was cut by 6 bases, the J end by 1 base, with 13 bases between. CDR3 coding DNA: TGTGCCAGCTCCCGGACTGACAGGTCCTACGAGCAGTACTTC. This translates into CASSRTDRSYEQYF.

This clonotype was counted a few times. J is TRBJ2-7 and V is TRBV7-9, with D possibly being TRBD1 (5 bases). Germline values: CDR1 SEHNR, CDR2 FQNEAQ (reference sequence). The CDR3 has 15 amino acids. V was cut by 1 base and J by 0 bases, with 10 bases left in between. The CDR3 spells CASSLGPGNSYEQYF. CDR3 in DNA: TGTGCCAGCAGCTTAGGCCCAGGGAACTCCTACGAGCAGTACTTC.